The rows below give T cell receptor beta chains drawn from one sample of a study of OX40 agonist ivuxolimab in advanced cancers. Libraries were prepared by immunoSEQ multiplex PCR; TCRdb keeps only in-frame clonotypes and omits some of them. Here the sample spans 20,000 to 25,000 clones, about 90% being singletons. The sequenced sample was CD4+ or CD8+ T cells sorted from blood, obtained in a trial of the OX40 agonist ivuxolimab. The source is an adult with an advanced solid tumor such as melanoma, head and neck, liver or kidney cancer. Both conserved end residues are part of each CDR3. The order of the fields is CDR3 length, V gene, D gene, clone size, J gene, CDR3 protein, CDR3 DNA. The D gene is left open where the match is weak. Clone size is given for some rows only: seen once, a few or many times, or a class if the clone is expanded.

>13|TRBV4-1|-|-|TRBJ2-5
CASSQEPGETQYF
TGCGCCAGCAGCCAAGAACCGGGAGAGACCCAGTACTTC
>17|TRBV28|TRBD2|-|TRBJ2-1
CASSLSPPGLAGNEQFF
TGTGCCAGCAGCCTATCGCCACCGGGACTAGCGGGCAATGAGCAGTTCTTC
>14|TRBV7-8|TRBD1|-|TRBJ1-4
CASSQDRVGEKLFF
TGTGCCAGCAGCCAAGACAGGGTTGGGGAAAAACTGTTTTTT
>13|TRBV6-6|TRBD1|-|TRBJ2-7
CASSETGANEQYF
TGTGCCAGCAGCGAGACAGGGGCCAACGAGCAGTACTTC
>14|TRBV6-5|TRBD2|-|TRBJ2-7
CASSYALAAGEQYF
TGTGCCAGCAGTTACGCACTAGCGGCAGGAGAGCAGTACTTC
>16|TRBV25-1|-|-|TRBJ2-1
CASSEWAADPYNEQFF
TGTGCCAGCAGTGAATGGGCAGCCGACCCCTACAATGAGCAGTTCTTC
>15|TRBV29-1|-|-|TRBJ2-1
CSAGPSGGFGDEQFF
TGCAGCGCCGGGCCCTCGGGTGGGTTCGGCGATGAGCAGTTCTTC
>14|TRBV5-4|TRBD1|-|TRBJ1-1
CASSPGQGNTEAFF
TGTGCCAGCAGCCCCGGACAGGGGAACACTGAAGCTTTCTTT
>14|TRBV5-1|-|-|TRBJ2-1
CASSLIVANNEQFF
TGCGCCAGCAGCTTGATAGTGGCGAACAATGAGCAGTTCTTC
>15|TRBV7-8|TRBD2|-|TRBJ2-1
CASSLVAGGGNEQFF
TGTGCCAGCAGCTTAGTAGCGGGGGGTGGGAATGAGCAGTTCTTC
>13|TRBV7-9|TRBD1|medium-sized|TRBJ1-6
CASTDTGDSPLHF
TGTGCCAGCACCGATACAGGGGATTCACCCCTCCACTTT
>15|TRBV6-5|-|-|TRBJ1-1
CASSLTGVRGTEAFF
TGTGCCAGCAGCCTAACCGGGGTCCGGGGGACTGAAGCTTTCTTT
>14|TRBV7-2|TRBD2|-|TRBJ2-7
CASSPPGGEGEQYF
TGTGCCAGCAGCCCCCCCGGGGGGGAAGGCGAGCAGTACTTC
>10|TRBV23-1|-|-|TRBJ1-1
CASINTEAFF
TGCGCCAGCATTAACACTGAAGCTTTCTTT
>16|TRBV18|TRBD2|-|TRBJ2-1
CASSPTTSGVYNEQFF
TGTGCCAGCTCACCTACGACTAGCGGGGTGTACAATGAGCAGTTCTTC
>15|TRBV11-2|-|few|TRBJ2-3
CASSVGTSDFGTQYF
TGTGCCAGCAGCGTAGGGACTTCCGATTTTGGTACGCAGTATTTT
>14|TRBV27|TRBD1|-|TRBJ1-5
CASSWDSGNQPQHF
TGTGCCAGCAGTTGGGACAGTGGCAATCAGCCCCAGCATTTT
>13|TRBV7-6|TRBD1|-|TRBJ2-1
CASSSTGGNEQFF
TGTGCCAGCAGCTCGACAGGGGGGAATGAGCAGTTCTTC
>14|TRBV5-1|TRBD2|-|TRBJ2-7
CASSLAGGRNEQYF
TGCGCCAGCAGCTTAGCGGGGGGGCGCAACGAGCAGTACTTC
>16|TRBV19|TRBD2|-|TRBJ2-3
CASSPLAGGRTDTQYF
TGTGCCAGTAGTCCCCTAGCGGGGGGTCGCACAGATACGCAGTATTTT
>15|TRBV6-5|TRBD1|-|TRBJ1-2
CASSYATGRNYGYTF
TGTGCCAGCAGTTACGCGACAGGGCGAAACTATGGCTACACCTTC
>14|TRBV7-9|-|-|TRBJ1-5
CASNRRDGNQPQHF
TGTGCCAGCAACCGCCGGGACGGCAATCAGCCCCAGCATTTT
>16|TRBV14|TRBD2|-|TRBJ2-1
CASSHRLAGGNNEQFF
TGTGCCAGCAGCCACCGACTAGCGGGGGGGAACAATGAGCAGTTCTTC
>15|TRBV5-5|-|once|TRBJ2-5
CASSLYGGSGETQYF
TGTGCCAGCAGCTTGTACGGGGGCTCCGGGGAGACCCAGTACTTC
>15|TRBV21-1|-|once|TRBJ2-7
CASSYVGGAPYEQYF
TGTGCCAGCAGCTACGTGGGGGGGGCCCCCTACGAGCAGTACTTC
>14|TRBV4-1|TRBD1|-|TRBJ1-1
CASSQVRQGREAFF
TGCGCCAGCAGCCAAGTTAGACAGGGCCGTGAAGCTTTCTTT
>14|TRBV6-1|-|-|TRBJ1-1
CASSEGGSLIEAFF
TGTGCCAGCAGTGAAGGAGGATCTCTAATTGAAGCTTTCTTT
>14|TRBV5-4|-|-|TRBJ1-2
CASTIETGAYGYTF
TGTGCCAGCACCATAGAGACAGGCGCCTATGGCTACACCTTC
>14|TRBV13|-|-|TRBJ2-1
CASSLSGKGDEQFF
TGTGCCAGCAGCTTATCCGGGAAGGGCGATGAGCAGTTCTTC